Below are 32 T cell receptor beta chains sequenced from a single sample in a study of blood T cells in healthy people across ages. PCR was performed a second time for roughly 7 to 12 cycles using a sample-barcoded 5' primer and a J-beta primer mix. TCRdb analysed the 5' RACE reads with MiXCR anew, one entry per CDR3 protein. The sample contains about 640,000 distinct CDR3 sequences, 58% of which appear only once. The sample taken for sequencing was blood. These receptors all stem from a man in his 60s in good health.

The V call is TRBV3-1, the J call TRBJ2-5; a weak D match, TRBD2 (6 bases). Trimming shortened V by 0 bases and J by 1 base, and 9 bases separated the two germline ends. The germline gives CDR1 LGHDT, CDR2 YNNKEL (reference sequence). The CDR3 loop spans 15 amino acids. The CDR3 loop reads CASSQEAGPQETQYF. The DNA of the CDR3 is TGTGCCAGCAGCCAAGAGGCGGGGCCCCAAGAGACCCAGTACTTC.

This clonotype was counted only a few times. The V gene is TRBV20-1, the J gene TRBJ2-4; D ambiguous. The ends were cut back, 7 bases at V and 0 bases at J, with 10 bases in the middle. This CDR3 contains 13 residues. Germline V lookup: CDR1 DFQATT, CDR2 SNEGSKA (reference sequence). As DNA, the CDR3 is TGCAGTGGCGCGAGCCCAGCCAAAAACATTCAGTACTTC. It yields the protein CSGASPAKNIQYF.

This clonotype turned up a few times. This chain connects TRBV29-1 to TRBJ1-1; TRBD1 aligns across 7 bases. CDR3 length: 14 amino acids. Germline V gives CDR1 SQVTM, CDR2 ANQGSEA. The ends lost 4 bases at V and 0 bases at J; junction bases unmatched: 5. The CDR3 loop reads CSVAGRGVNTEAFF. The CDR3 DNA reads as TGCAGCGTTGCCGGCAGGGGGGTGAACACTGAAGCTTTCTTT.

As for this clonotype: A single base separates this from a much larger clone, so it may be a read error. This sequence joins TRBV6-6 and TRBJ2-7; either TRBD1 or TRBD2 may fit D (6 bases each). Per germline, CDR1 MNHNY and CDR2 SVGAGI (reference sequence). The CDR3 has 13 amino acids. CDR3 loop: CASTKGGHYEQHF. The CDR3 DNA follows: TGTGCCAGCACCAAGGGGGGCCACTACGAGCAGCACTTC.

In DNA form, the CDR3 reads TGTGCCAGCAGTTTTTCGGACAGGGAATTCTATGGCTACACCTTC. Amino acid sequence: CASSFSDREFYGYTF. The genes are TRBV28 and TRBJ1-2, with TRBD1 matching over 8 bases. Per the germline V gene, CDR1 is MDHEN and CDR2 is SYDVKM. The ends lost 3 bases at V and 4 bases at J; junction bases unmatched: 7. CDR3 size: 15 residues.

The chain recombines TRBV6-6 with TRBJ1-1; 8 bases align to TRBD1. CDR3 length: 13 amino acids. Trimming cost V 7 bases and J 1 base; bases outside gene matches: 2. Germline assignment: CDR1 MNHNY and CDR2 SVGAGI (reference sequence). The CDR3 bases are TGTGCCAGCAATGACAGGGGGAACACTGAAGCTTTCTTT. It encodes CASNDRGNTEAFF.

The chain links TRBV29-1 to TRBJ1-4; no clear D. V gave up 7 bases and J gave up 7 bases, with 16 bases separating them. Germline assignment: CDR1 SQVTM and CDR2 ANQGSEA. This CDR3 has 13 amino acids. CDR3 in amino acids: CSARTEVGEKLFF. The CDR3 nucleotides are TGCAGCGCCAGGACCGAAGTCGGTGAAAAACTGTTTTTT.

This chain connects TRBV20-1 to TRBJ1-2, with TRBD1 matching 9 bases. Germline assignment: CDR1 DFQATT and CDR2 SNEGSKA (reference sequence). V gave up 4 bases and J gave up 6 bases; unmatched junction bases: 9. The CDR3 sequence is 14 residues long. In DNA, the CDR3 is TGCAGTGCTACATCCGGGACAGGGACTAATGGCTACACCTTC. Amino acid sequence: CSATSGTGTNGYTF.

This clonotype was seen more than once but under ten times. The chain carries TRBV4-2 and TRBJ1-6, with 7 bases that match TRBD1. Per germline, CDR1 LGHNA and CDR2 YNFKEQ. V was clipped by 3 bases and J by 9 bases; unmatched bases: 8. The CDR3 loop spans 15 amino acids. CDR3 nucleotides: TGTGCCAGCAGCCACCGGGACAGCAGTACTTCACCCCTCCACTTT. It is translated as CASSHRDSSTSPLHF.

This sequence joins TRBV3-1 and TRBJ2-2; D not certain. Looked up from germline, CDR1 is LGHDT and CDR2 is YNNKEL (reference sequence). V gave up 7 bases and J gave up 6 bases, with 6 bases separating them. The CDR3 consists of 11 residues. The CDR3: CASTYAGELFF. CDR3 nucleotides: TGTGCCAGCACTTATGCCGGGGAGCTGTTTTTT.

V is TRBV25-1 and J is TRBJ2-4; D gene unclear. The germline gives CDR1 MGHDK, CDR2 SYGVNS. This CDR3 comprises 13 residues. V lost 0 bases to trimming and J lost 8 bases, with 8 bases between them. The CDR3 loop is CASSEYSGYIQYF. The CDR3 DNA reads TGTGCCAGCAGTGAATATAGTGGGTACATTCAGTACTTC.

This clonotype appeared a few times. V is TRBV5-1 and J is TRBJ2-1; 9 bases align to TRBD1. The CDR3 totals 14 residues. CDR1 SGHRS and CDR2 YFSETQ come from the germline V gene. V gave up 2 bases and J gave up 8 bases; unmatched junction bases: 5. In DNA, the CDR3 is TGCGCCAGCAGCTTTCAGGGACAGGGTTATGAGCAGTTCTTC. This codes for CASSFQGQGYEQFF.

This clonotype was seen a few times. The J gene is TRBJ2-4, the V gene TRBV28, with TRBD1 matching over 7 bases. V trimming: 2 bases; J trimming: 5 bases; junction bases outside the gene matches: 9. The length of the CDR3 is 16 residues. The V gene's germline CDR1 is MDHEN and CDR2 SYDVKM. CDR3 loop: CASSLVGRGLQNIQYF. CDR3 DNA: TGTGCCAGCAGTTTAGTCGGCAGGGGGTTGCAAAACATTCAGTACTTC. The entire variable domain, with the rest obtained from reference TRBV28 and TRBJ2-4, is as follows: DVKVTQSSRYLVKRTGEKVFLECVQDMDHENMFWYRQDPGLGLRLIYFSYDVKMKEKGDIPEGYSVSREKKERFSLILESASTNQTSMYLCASSLVGRGLQNIQYFGAGTRLSVL.

As DNA, the CDR3 is TGCGCCAGCAGCTCTCACGGACAGTTGCAAGAGACCCAGTACTTC. As protein: CASSSHGQLQETQYF. J is TRBJ2-5 and V is TRBV5-1, with D maybe TRBD1 (6 bases). V was cut by 3 bases and J by 2 bases, with 14 bases left in between. CDR3 length: 15 residues. Germline CDR1 is SGHRS and CDR2 is YFSETQ.

This sequence joins TRBV5-1 and TRBJ2-3; the D gene could be TRBD1 or TRBD2 (5 bases each). CDR3 length: 18 amino acids. V was cut by 0 bases and J by 1 base, with 18 bases left in between. CDR1 SGHRS and CDR2 YFSETQ come from the germline V gene. The CDR3 DNA is TGCGCCAGCAGCTTGGTCCCGGGGCTCCCACGGGGCACAGATACGCAGTATTTT. Its translation is CASSLVPGLPRGTDTQYF.

The rearrangement joins TRBV12-3 or TRBV12-4 to TRBJ1-1; no firm D call. The CDR3 is 12 residues long. The V end lost 2 bases, the J end lost 11 bases, and 12 bases lay between the germline ends. The CDR3 region has the DNA TGTGCCAGCAGTTTACTCCAAAGTGAGGCTTTCTTT. It encodes CASSLLQSEAFF.

This clonotype turned up a few times. The CDR3 loop is CASSQAPMTSGGNNEQYF. The CDR3 bases are TGTGCCAGCAGCCAAGCGCCTATGACTAGCGGGGGGAATAATGAGCAGTACTTC. J is TRBJ2-7 and V is TRBV3-1; 13 bases match TRBD2. The CDR3 is made up of 18 amino acids. V shed 1 base and J 7 bases; nucleotides not matched to a gene: 13. Germline loops: CDR1 LGHDT, CDR2 YNNKEL (reference sequence).

This rearrangement joins TRBV10-2 to TRBJ1-1; the D is unclear. Trimming took off 3 bases at V and 7 bases at J, with 12 bases between the two ends. The CDR3 extends over 13 amino acids. CDR1 is WSHSY and CDR2 is SAAADI in the germline V gene. The CDR3 region is CASSERSWDEAFF. CDR3 nucleotides: TGCGCCAGCAGTGAACGGTCGTGGGATGAAGCTTTCTTT.

This clonotype occurred many times. The chain employs TRBV20-1 and TRBJ1-5; no clear D gene. V was clipped by 5 bases and J by 3 bases, with 17 bases between them. The CDR3 totals 15 residues. CDR1 and CDR2 (germline): DFQATT, SNEGSKA (reference sequence). The CDR3 loop reads CSAQLAMGNNQPQHF. The CDR3 nucleotides are TGCAGTGCTCAGCTAGCGATGGGTAACAATCAGCCCCAGCATTTT.

This chain connects TRBV9 to TRBJ2-5; the D call may be TRBD1 or TRBD2 (5 bases each). Trimming shortened V by 3 bases and J by 2 bases, and 17 bases separated the two germline ends. This CDR3 is built from 16 residues. Germline-derived CDR1 and CDR2 are SGDLS and YYNGEE. This chain's CDR3 is CASSGGVGWAQETQYF. The CDR3 DNA reads TGTGCCAGCAGCGGAGGGGTCGGGTGGGCTCAAGAGACCCAGTACTTC.

This sequence joins TRBV4-1 and TRBJ2-5; a weak D match, TRBD1 (5 bases). With the DNA end fitting TRBJ2-1 better, the J assignment may be wrong. The CDR3 runs 14 residues. Germline values: CDR1 MGHRA, CDR2 YSYEKL. For the CDR3, the DNA is TGCGCCAGCAGCCGAATGACAGACCAAGAGACCCAGTTCTTC. Encoded protein: CASSRMTDQETQFF.

The chain joins TRBV29-1 to TRBJ2-1; D perhaps matches TRBD1 (6 bases). V lost 4 bases to trimming and J lost 6 bases, with 16 bases between them. The CDR3 contains 14 residues. Germline CDR1 and CDR2: SQVTM and ANQGSEA. As DNA, the CDR3 is TGCAGCGTTGCTGCCCCGACAGGTTTCAATGAGCAGTTCTTC. This sequence encodes CSVAAPTGFNEQFF.

The chain joins TRBV12-3 or TRBV12-4 to TRBJ1-2; tentative D call: TRBD1 (6 bases). Trimming stripped 3 bases from V and 7 bases from J, with 21 bases between. This CDR3 has 16 residues. As DNA, the CDR3 is TGTGCCAGCAGTTTTGGGGGGGCTGAGGGTTTCGGTGGCTACACCTTC. This translates into CASSFGGAEGFGGYTF.

The J gene is TRBJ2-3, the V gene TRBV6-5, with 8 bases aligning to TRBD2. CDR1 is MNHEY, CDR2 SVGAGI, per germline. With 1 base clipped from V and 1 base from J, the junction kept 1 base outside the gene matches. The CDR3 sequence is 15 residues long. The CDR3 is CASSYWRGGTDTQYF. The CDR3 DNA is TGTGCCAGCAGTTACTGGCGGGGGGGCACAGATACGCAGTATTTT.

The V gene is TRBV5-4, the J gene TRBJ2-7; the D gene is possibly TRBD1 (6 bases). The J call may be mistaken, given a closer DNA end match to TRBJ2-5. This CDR3 has 12 residues. Germline CDR1 and CDR2: SGHNT and YYREEE (reference sequence). The DNA for the CDR3 is TGTGCCGGGGTACAGGGCGGGGAGACCCAGTACTTC. Translating it yields CAGVQGGETQYF.

This clonotype came up a few times. The chain links TRBV25-1 to TRBJ2-5; TRBD1 aligns across 11 bases. This CDR3 region has 15 residues. Germline loops: CDR1 MGHDK, CDR2 SYGVNS. V lost 6 bases to trimming and J lost 4 bases; unmatched junction nucleotides: 7. The CDR3 nucleotides are TGTGCCAGCAGCCCGGGACAGGGGGAAGGAGAGACCCAGTACTTC. Amino acids: CASSPGQGEGETQYF.

The J gene is TRBJ2-5, the V gene TRBV9, with unresolved D. The germline V gene has CDR1 SGDLS and CDR2 YYNGEE. The CDR3 runs 14 residues. V dropped 4 bases and J dropped 11 bases, with 21 bases sitting between them. This CDR3 is CASSKEFLFNEQYF. CDR3 nucleotides: TGTGCCAGCAGCAAGGAATTCCTTTTCAATGAGCAGTACTTC.

This chain's CDR3 is CASTSSRAAGGRYNEQFF. The CDR3 DNA reads as TGTGCCAGCACCTCAAGTCGGGCGGCGGGGGGCCGATACAATGAGCAGTTCTTC. The rearrangement links TRBV3-1 to TRBJ2-1; 8 bases align to TRBD2. From germline, CDR1 is LGHDT and CDR2 YNNKEL (reference sequence). This CDR3 spans 18 amino acids. Trimming removed 7 bases from V and 4 bases from J; junction bases left unmatched: 18.

This clonotype appeared a few times. The rearrangement links TRBV27 to TRBJ1-2; the match to TRBD1 covers 11 bases. J gave up 4 bases and V 6 bases, and 13 bases lay outside the gene matches. This CDR3 contains 17 residues. Germline V gene lookup returns CDR1 MNHEY and CDR2 SMNVEV (reference sequence). CDR3 sequence (DNA): TGTGCCAGCAGCCTCCGCGGACAGGGGGCGCGGGGCTATGGCTACACCTTC. This codes for CASSLRGQGARGYGYTF.

This clonotype turned up a few times. The rearrangement joins TRBV20-1 to TRBJ2-5; 9 bases line up with TRBD1. CDR1 DFQATT and CDR2 SNEGSKA come from the germline V gene (reference sequence). This CDR3 has 13 amino acids. The junction had 3 bases not matched to a gene; V was cut back by 3 bases and J by 4 bases. Here the CDR3 DNA reads TGCAGTGCTAGGGAGGGACAGGGAGAGACCCAGTACTTC. Encoded protein: CSAREGQGETQYF.

This sequence joins TRBV7-2 and TRBJ2-1; 12 bases align to TRBD2. The V gene's germline CDR1 is SGHTA and CDR2 FQGNSA. J gave up 6 bases and V 5 bases, and 8 bases lay outside the gene matches. The CDR3 extends over 16 amino acids. The CDR3 is CASSASSGGAFNEQFF. For the CDR3, the DNA is TGTGCCAGCAGCGCTTCTAGCGGGGGGGCTTTCAATGAGCAGTTCTTC.

The V and J genes are TRBV27 and TRBJ2-3; D might be TRBD2 (5 bases). With 2 bases removed from V and 0 bases from J, the gap between germline ends came to 6 bases. The CDR3 runs 14 residues. Germline CDR1 and CDR2: MNHEY and SMNVEV (reference sequence). The CDR3 here is CASSLKRSTDTQYF. The CDR3 DNA is TGTGCCAGCAGTTTAAAGCGGAGCACAGATACGCAGTATTTT.